This T cell receptor beta chain was identified during a study of shared T cell receptors in the human thymus. The CDR3 runs 14 residues. CDR1 and CDR2 (germline): SNHLY, FYNNEI. With V trimmed by 3 bases and J by 9 bases, 6 bases remained unmatched. Here immunoSEQ multiplex PCR was the method, and the copy in TCRdb shows in-frame clones only, minus some. The sample yields some 700,000 clones, 88% seen once. This same sample was also part of a study on human thymus T cells. That paper adds: Resections removed during corrective heart surgery provided the thymus tissue used. In thymic and blood repertoires alike, V and J usage looked biased. As related research reported, thymic repertoires overlapped highly among unrelated individuals.

The clonotype comes from a boy less than two years old with a congenital heart defect. The chain links TRBV2 to TRBJ2-1, with 9 bases that match TRBD2. Source material: thymocytes. CDR3 sequence reads: CASSEISGRGEQFF. CDR3 nucleotides: TGTGCCAGCAGTGAGATTAGCGGGAGAGGTGAGCAGTTCTTC.